One sample yielded the 15 T cell receptor beta chains listed below, sequenced in a study of cytomegalovirus exposure and HLA in healthy donors. The PCR employed 60 Vbeta primers together with 13 Jbeta primers. Data came from immunoSEQ multiplex PCR; TCRdb stores just in-frame clones and leaves some out. The data contain some 90,000 clones, around 67% of them singletons. The source material was PBMCs. Source of these receptors: a man between 50 and 59 years old in good health and CMV-seronegative.

J is TRBJ2-5 and V is TRBV5-1, with 9 bases aligning to TRBD2. The ends lost 4 bases at V and 5 bases at J; junction bases unmatched: 18. Germline V gives CDR1 SGHRS, CDR2 YFSETQ. This CDR3 contains 18 residues. CDR3: CASSVGGTRTSAWETQYF. CDR3 nucleotide sequence: TGCGCCAGCAGCGTCGGCGGGACAAGGACTAGCGCTTGGGAGACCCAGTACTTC.

V and J are TRBV5-4 and TRBJ2-3, with 12 nucleotides matching TRBD2. CDR3 length: 16 amino acids. Germline V gene lookup returns CDR1 SGHNT and CDR2 YYREEE (reference sequence). Losses at the gene ends were 9 bases for V and 2 bases for J; bases not matched to a gene: 10. Here the CDR3 DNA reads TGTGCCACAATCGGGACTAGCGGGCAGAACACAGATACGCAGTATTTT. It specifies CATIGTSGQNTDTQYF.

This chain joins TRBV6-5 and TRBJ1-5; 11 nucleotides align to TRBD1. V lost 5 bases and J lost 5; bases outside the gene matches: 5. CDR1 is MNHEY and CDR2 is SVGAGI in the germline V gene. This CDR3 spans 15 amino acids. The CDR3 nucleotides read TGTGCCAGCAGTCGAGGACAGGGGGCTCATCAGCCCCAGCATTTT. Translated, it gives CASSRGQGAHQPQHF.

The V and J genes are TRBV27 and TRBJ1-1, with D possibly TRBD1 on 6 matching bases. The CDR3 length is 14 residues. The germline V gene encodes CDR1 MNHEY and CDR2 SMNVEV (reference sequence). V was pared by 2 bases and J by 0 bases, with 7 bases between. CDR3 bases: TGTGCCAGCAGTTTAGGGGGCCTGAACACTGAAGCTTTCTTT. Translated, it gives CASSLGGLNTEAFF.

This sequence joins TRBV7-6 and TRBJ2-7; the match to TRBD2 covers 15 bases. After removal of 6 bases from V and 7 bases from J, the junction contained 7 bases not matched to a gene. This CDR3 has 15 amino acids. Per the germline V gene, CDR1 is SGHVS and CDR2 is FNYEAQ. The chain's CDR3 is CASRRTSGRAGEQYF. The CDR3 DNA reads TGTGCCAGCAGGAGGACTAGCGGGAGGGCAGGTGAGCAGTACTTC.

V usage is TRBV9 and J usage is TRBJ2-1, with TRBD2 matching 8 bases. This CDR3 region has 17 residues. Germline loops: CDR1 SGDLS, CDR2 YYNGEE. With 0 bases clipped from V and 3 bases from J, the junction kept 8 bases outside the gene matches. In nucleotides, the CDR3 is TGTGCCAGCAGCGTAGGGGGGAGCGGGGGAAACTACAATGAGCAGTTCTTC. Protein product: CASSVGGSGGNYNEQFF.

This clone has only a few counts. The chain couples TRBV6-6 to TRBJ1-5; 9 bases line up with TRBD1. The V gene end was trimmed by 4 bases and the J gene end by 3 bases; junction bases not matched to a gene: 4. The CDR3 extends over 15 amino acids. Germline values: CDR1 MNHNY, CDR2 SVGAGI (reference sequence). The CDR3 spells CASSSTGGNNQPQHF. The CDR3 region has the DNA TGTGCCAGCAGTTCGACAGGGGGGAACAATCAGCCCCAGCATTTT.

This chain joins TRBV27 and TRBJ2-3; 7 positions match TRBD2. V lost 5 bases and J lost 0; bases outside the gene matches: 5. This CDR3 has 15 residues. Germline CDR1 is MNHEY and CDR2 is SMNVEV (reference sequence). CDR3 region: CASSGGLSSTDTQYF. The CDR3 DNA sequence: TGTGCCAGCAGTGGGGGACTATCTAGCACAGATACGCAGTATTTT.

The chain joins TRBV4-2 to TRBJ1-5; no firm D call. The V end lost 0 bases, the J end lost 0 bases, and 15 bases lay between the germline ends. CDR3 length equals 18 residues. Germline V CDR1 and CDR2: LGHNA, YNFKEQ. DNA for the CDR3: TGTGCCAGCAGCCAAGAGCCACAGATCGTTTATAGCAATCAGCCCCAGCATTTT. Translated: CASSQEPQIVYSNQPQHF.

This chain links TRBV5-1 with TRBJ2-4; TRBD1 matches 10 bases. J lost 6 bases, V lost 4 bases, and 4 bases had no gene match. The CDR3 totals 14 residues. Germline assignment: CDR1 SGHRS and CDR2 YFSETQ. As DNA, the CDR3 is TGCGCCAGCAGCCCAGGACAGGGGGGAAACATTCAGTACTTC. It encodes CASSPGQGGNIQYF. The full variable domain, completed using reference TRBV5-1 and TRBJ2-4, is KAGVTQTPRYLIKTRGQQVTLSCSPISGHRSVSWYQQTPGQGLQFLFEYFSETQRNKGNFPGRFSGRQFSNSRSEMNVSTLELGDSALYLCASSPGQGGNIQYFGAGTRLSVL.

The chain has TRBV5-1 and TRBJ2-5; 8 bases line up with TRBD2. Germline trimming cut 2 bases from V and 2 bases from J; bases unmatched to any gene: 11. There are 17 residues in the CDR3. CDR1 is SGHRS, CDR2 YFSETQ, per germline. The CDR3 sequence: CASSFGRGGAGQETQYF. Here the CDR3 DNA reads TGCGCCAGCAGCTTCGGACGGGGGGGCGCGGGGCAAGAGACCCAGTACTTC.

This clone was seen only a few times. V usage is TRBV7-9 and J usage is TRBJ2-3; TRBD2 aligns across 11 bases. V was pared by 0 bases and J by 5 bases, with 7 bases of the junction left unmatched. The length of the CDR3 is 17 residues. Germline assignment: CDR1 SEHNR and CDR2 FQNEAQ (reference sequence). The CDR3 reads CASSLALLAGDLDTQYF. The CDR3 DNA sequence: TGTGCCAGCAGCTTAGCACTACTAGCGGGAGATCTAGATACGCAGTATTTT.

This chain connects TRBV6-4 to TRBJ2-3; 10 nucleotides align to TRBD2. The germline V gene encodes CDR1 MRHNA and CDR2 SNTAGT. The CDR3 extends over 15 amino acids. After removal of 7 bases from V and 3 bases from J, the junction contained 7 bases not matched to a gene. The CDR3, as DNA: TGTGCCAGCAAGCGGCTAGCGGGGGAGACAGATACGCAGTATTTT. This sequence encodes CASKRLAGETDTQYF.

This clone was counted only a few times. The rearrangement uses TRBV6-5 and TRBJ2-4; D is unresolved. The V gene lost 2 bases and the J gene lost 6 bases, with 5 bases spanning the gap. Germline V gives CDR1 MNHEY, CDR2 SVGAGI. This CDR3 is built from 12 residues. The CDR3: CASSYVLNIQYF. In DNA form, the CDR3 reads TGTGCCAGCAGTTACGTACTAAACATTCAGTACTTC.

This chain connects TRBV9 to TRBJ2-4; tentatively, D is TRBD2 (6 bases). The V end lost 0 bases, the J end lost 3 bases, and 7 bases lay between the germline ends. The CDR3 contains 14 residues. Germline assignment: CDR1 SGDLS and CDR2 YYNGEE. CDR3 in amino acids: CASSVGLDKNIQYF. The DNA of the CDR3 is TGTGCCAGCAGCGTAGGACTAGACAAAAACATTCAGTACTTC.